A single sample is the source of the 22 T cell receptor beta chains below, sequenced in a study of CD8+ T cells in alopecia areata. Treatment denoted: oral pan-JAK inhibitor, 5-10 mg twice daily. Sequencing relied on a cDNA template that was reverse transcribed from extracted RNA. Using immunoSEQ multiplex PCR, the repertoire was profiled, and TCRdb retains in-frame clones only, with some absent. The sample holds about 190,000 clones; around 64% are singletons and the top ten take 1.3%. The specimen comprised CD4+ T cells sorted from blood, sampled at roughly week 49, from a patient treated with tofacitinib. The receptors were gathered from a human donor with alopecia areata.

The J gene is TRBJ1-1, the V gene TRBV29-1; D is ambiguous. The V end lost 4 bases, the J end lost 1 base, and 7 bases lay between the germline ends. Germline CDR1 is SQVTM and CDR2 is ANQGSEA. CDR3 size: 12 residues. The CDR3 DNA reads as TGCAGCGTTGCAAATGGGAACACTGAAGCTTTCTTT. This translates into CSVANGNTEAFF.

The sample holds a few counts of this clone. The chain couples TRBV29-1 to TRBJ1-2; D remains ambiguous. Germline V gene sequence: CDR1 SQVTM, CDR2 ANQGSEA. The CDR3 length is 13 residues. V gave up 3 bases and J gave up 6 bases, with 14 bases separating them. The CDR3 sequence: CSVEVRPGHGYTF. In DNA, the CDR3 is TGCAGCGTTGAGGTACGCCCCGGACATGGCTACACCTTC.

The J gene is TRBJ2-7, the V gene TRBV30; perhaps TRBD1 as D (6 bases). Germline assignment: CDR1 GTSNPN and CDR2 SVGIG (reference sequence). This CDR3 is built from 13 residues. V was shortened by 4 bases and J by 3 bases, with 13 bases between the two germline ends. CDR3 in DNA: TGTGCCTGGAAGACAGGCGGACGCTACGAGCAGTACTTC. Protein product: CAWKTGGRYEQYF.

The rearrangement joins TRBV30 to TRBJ1-5, with D unresolved. The V end lost 0 bases, the J end lost 7 bases, and 7 bases lay between the germline ends. Germline CDR1 GTSNPN, CDR2 SVGIG (reference sequence). CDR3 length: 12 amino acids. CDR3 sequence (DNA): TGTGCCTGGAGTGTAGGTCCGCAGCCCCAGCATTTT. It yields the protein CAWSVGPQPQHF.

The chain employs TRBV27 and TRBJ2-3; 7 bases are a match to TRBD2. J gave up 2 bases and V 3 bases, and 5 bases lay outside the gene matches. Germline CDR1 and CDR2: MNHEY and SMNVEV (reference sequence). This CDR3 is built from 15 residues. The CDR3 bases are TGTGCCAGCAGTTTGGGAGGGGTCCTCACAGATACGCAGTATTTT. This codes for CASSLGGVLTDTQYF.

This clone appeared a few times. This chain links TRBV11-2 with TRBJ2-3; maybe TRBD2 (6 bases). With 4 bases removed from V and 0 bases from J, the gap between germline ends came to 17 bases. CDR3 size: 17 residues. Germline lookup yields CDR1 SGHAT and CDR2 FQNNGV. The CDR3 protein is CASSSVWGGTSTDTQYF. The CDR3 bases are TGTGCCAGCAGCTCGGTTTGGGGCGGGACTAGCACAGATACGCAGTATTTT.

The table lists this clone with a few counts. V and J are TRBV29-1 and TRBJ1-3; D is perhaps TRBD1 (5 bases). This CDR3 has 13 amino acids. Trimming removed 4 bases from V and 2 bases from J, with 9 bases in between. The germline V gene has CDR1 SQVTM and CDR2 ANQGSEA. As DNA, the CDR3 is TGCAGCGTTGTGCAAGGGGCTGGAAACACCATATATTTT. It encodes CSVVQGAGNTIYF.

This sequence joins TRBV6-5 and TRBJ1-5, with D possibly being TRBD1 (5 bases). V lost 1 base and J 2 bases, leaving 6 bases between the germline ends. CDR1 MNHEY and CDR2 SVGAGI come from the germline V gene. The CDR3 loop spans 14 amino acids. Here the CDR3 DNA reads TGTGCCAGCAGTTACTTAGGGGGCAATCAGCCCCAGCATTTT. It is translated as CASSYLGGNQPQHF.

The chain carries TRBV5-6 and TRBJ1-5; D is ambiguous. Germline values: CDR1 SGHDT, CDR2 YYEEEE. This CDR3 is 13 amino acids long. Trimming left V 4 bases short and J 7 bases short, with 12 bases between. CDR3 nucleotide sequence: TGTGCCAGCAGCCGTGACTCGAGCCAGCCCCAGCATTTT. This translates into CASSRDSSQPQHF.

The chain's CDR3 is CASSLGQGAGAGANVLTF. The CDR3 coding sequence is TGCGCCAGCAGCTTGGGGCAGGGGGCCGGAGCTGGGGCCAACGTCCTGACTTTC. The chain uses TRBV5-1 and TRBJ2-6; 8 bases are a match to TRBD1. The CDR3 runs 18 residues. V dropped 0 bases and J dropped 2; count of bases not matched to a gene: 7. Germline CDR1 reads SGHRS; CDR2 reads YFSETQ.

The chain carries TRBV30 and TRBJ2-3; 9 nucleotides line up with TRBD1. The CDR3 is 12 residues long. Trimming removed 7 bases from V and 7 bases from J; junction bases left unmatched: 6. Germline CDR1 reads GTSNPN; CDR2 reads SVGIG (reference sequence). CDR3 amino acids: CASEQGANTQYF. The CDR3 region has the DNA TGTGCCTCAGAACAGGGGGCGAATACGCAGTATTTT.

In its sample, this clone was seen a few times. This chain uses TRBV5-1 with TRBJ1-2; no clear D gene. V lost 4 bases and J 6 bases, leaving 16 bases between the germline ends. The CDR3 has 14 residues. CDR1 and CDR2 from the germline V gene are SGHRS and YFSETQ. Here the CDR3 DNA reads TGCGCCAGCAGCCCACAGCCCGACTGGGATGGCTACACCTTC. Translating gives CASSPQPDWDGYTF.

The chain joins TRBV9 to TRBJ2-1, with 10 nucleotides matching TRBD2. CDR1 is SGDLS, CDR2 YYNGEE, per germline. J gave up 6 bases and V 4 bases, and 7 bases lay outside the gene matches. CDR3 size: 15 residues. As DNA, the CDR3 is TGTGCCAGCAGCTTCCAGGGACTAGCGAGCAATGAGCAGTTCTTC. It is translated as CASSFQGLASNEQFF.

This clone was detected only a few times. This chain uses TRBV11-2 with TRBJ2-7; no definite D call. Germline loops: CDR1 SGHAT, CDR2 FQNNGV. The CDR3 totals 11 residues. V lost 1 base to trimming and J lost 11 bases, with 9 bases between them. The CDR3 reads CASSLGQTEYF. For the CDR3, the DNA is TGTGCCAGCAGCTTAGGGCAGACCGAGTACTTC. Using reference TRBV11-2 and TRBJ2-7 for the parts outside the CDR3, the full variable domain is EAGVAQSPRYKIIEKRQSVAFWCNPISGHATLYWYQQILGQGPKLLIQFQNNGVVDDSQLPKDRFSAERLKGVDSTLKIQPAKLEDSAVYLCASSLGQTEYFGPGTRLTVT.

The chain couples TRBV29-1 to TRBJ2-6; D uncertain. The V and J ends lost 7 bases and 1 base respectively, with 5 bases between them. Looked up from germline, CDR1 is SQVTM and CDR2 is ANQGSEA. The CDR3 consists of 12 residues. In DNA, the CDR3 is TGCAGCGCAGAATCTGGGGCCAACGTCCTGACTTTC. Protein sequence: CSAESGANVLTF.

This clone was counted only a few times. V and J are TRBV7-2 and TRBJ2-3; TRBD1 matches at 8 bases. The CDR3 consists of 15 residues. V trimming: 5 bases; J trimming: 1 base; junction bases outside the gene matches: 5. Germline CDR1 reads SGHTA; CDR2 reads FQGNSA. In DNA form, the CDR3 reads TGTGCCAGCAGCAAGGACAGGGCCGGCACAGATACGCAGTATTTT. Translation gives CASSKDRAGTDTQYF. Variable domain in full (rest from reference TRBV7-2 and TRBJ2-3): GAGVSQSPSNKVTEKGKDVELRCDPISGHTALYWYRQSLGQGLEFLIYFQGNSAPDKSGLPSDRFSAERTGGSVSTLTIQRTQQEDSAVYLCASSKDRAGTDTQYFGPGTRLTVL.

Comments on this clone: This specimen includes other DNA sequences encoding the same CDR3. V and J are TRBV20-1 and TRBJ2-5; D is undetermined. Germline lookup yields CDR1 DFQATT and CDR2 SNEGSKA (reference sequence). V was cut by 6 bases and J by 0 bases, with 2 bases left in between. The CDR3 is made up of 10 amino acids. The CDR3 nucleotides are TGCAGTGCGCACCAAGAGACCCAGTACTTC. Translation gives CSAHQETQYF.

This clone showed up just once. The rearrangement joins TRBV15 to TRBJ2-3; 7 bases map to TRBD2. The junction had 12 bases not matched to a gene; V was cut back by 8 bases and J by 4 bases. The germline V gene encodes CDR1 LNHNV and CDR2 YYDKDF (reference sequence). The CDR3 is 15 amino acids. The CDR3: CATQERGNRADTQYF. The CDR3, as DNA: TGTGCCACCCAAGAGCGGGGAAATAGGGCAGATACGCAGTATTTT.

The rearrangement uses TRBV4-3 and TRBJ1-2; D perhaps matches TRBD1 (5 bases). V was pared by 1 base and J by 8 bases, with 14 bases between. CDR1 is LGHNA, CDR2 YSLEER, per germline. CDR3 size: 14 residues. The CDR3 here is CASSQGRQNGGYTF. CDR3 DNA: TGCGCCAGCAGCCAAGGACGACAGAACGGGGGCTACACCTTC.

The chain has TRBV5-1 and TRBJ1-1; 11 bases fit TRBD1. The germline gives CDR1 SGHRS, CDR2 YFSETQ. The V and J ends lost 4 bases and 3 bases, in that order; junction bases with no gene match: 5. CDR3 size: 15 residues. The CDR3 region has the DNA TGCGCCAGCAGCGGAGGGACAGGGGGTCACACTGAAGCTTTCTTT. Translation: CASSGGTGGHTEAFF.

Regarding this clone: Just one base apart from a much larger clone, this may be a read error. The chain carries TRBV11-2 and TRBJ2-7, with D unresolved. Trimming took 5 bases from V and 3 from J, leaving 14 bases between them. The CDR3 has 14 residues. Germline V lookup: CDR1 SGHAT, CDR2 FQNNGV. DNA of the CDR3: TGTGCCAGCAGCCTCTGGCCCTTACTCTACGAGCAGTACTTC. Translating gives CASSLWPLLYEQYF.

J is TRBJ1-1 and V is TRBV5-1; perhaps TRBD1 as D (6 bases). V was shortened by 6 bases and J by 2 bases, with 14 bases between the two germline ends. CDR1 SGHRS and CDR2 YFSETQ come from the germline V gene. There are 14 residues in the CDR3. The CDR3 DNA reads TGCGCCAGCACCATAAAGGGGGGTAACACTGAAGCTTTCTTT. Protein: CASTIKGGNTEAFF.